These 30 T cell receptor beta chains were sequenced from one sample in a study of blood T cell repertoires in COVID-19 (dated by TCRdb to 2018 to 2021). Libraries were built with the immunoSEQ multiplex PCR assay. TCRdb stores this immuneACCESS table with in-frame sequences only. Part of the clones is absent; in the studies checked, under half of the shortfall reflects unresolved V genes, and no reason is known for the rest. The sample contains about 210,000 clones, over 80% of them found a single time. The ten largest make up approximately 10% of the sample. Sequences were obtained from PBMCs or T cells enriched from blood (not recorded which). The receptors originated from a man between 18 and 35 years old with acute COVID-19.

J is TRBJ1-1 and V is TRBV19, with 7 bases lining up with TRBD1. The ends lost 3 bases at V and 2 bases at J; junction bases unmatched: 6. Germline CDR1 reads LNHDA; CDR2 reads SQIVND (reference sequence). This CDR3 region has 15 residues. CDR3 sequence (DNA): TGTGCCAGTAGTATCGGAGGGGGCGGTAACACTGAAGCTTTCTTT. Its protein is CASSIGGGGNTEAFF.

The chain recombines TRBV28 with TRBJ2-3, with D possibly TRBD2 on 6 matching bases. V was cut by 7 bases and J by 3 bases, with 11 bases left in between. The CDR3 spans 13 residues. Germline V gene sequence: CDR1 MDHEN, CDR2 SYDVKM. This chain's CDR3 is CASKEGRTDTQYF. As DNA, the CDR3 is TGTGCCAGCAAGGAGGGGCGGACAGATACGCAGTATTTT.

The chain carries TRBV28 and TRBJ2-5, with 7 bases lining up with TRBD1. In germline, CDR1 is MDHEN, CDR2 SYDVKM. With V trimmed by 4 bases and J by 4 bases, 6 bases remained unmatched. This CDR3 is 14 amino acids long. DNA for the CDR3: TGTGCCAGCAGTTCAGGGGGATCTGGAGAGACCCAGTACTTC. Translated: CASSSGGSGETQYF. Filled out from reference TRBV28 and TRBJ2-5, the complete variable domain reads DVKVTQSSRYLVKRTGEKVFLECVQDMDHENMFWYRQDPGLGLRLIYFSYDVKMKEKGDIPEGYSVSREKKERFSLILESASTNQTSMYLCASSSGGSGETQYFGPGTRLLVL.

The chain has TRBV16 and TRBJ1-2; possible D gene TRBD1, 6 bases. The germline V and J ends were trimmed by 4 bases and 1 base, with 13 bases remaining between them. Germline V CDR1 and CDR2: KGHSY, FQNENV. CDR3 length: 15 residues. The CDR3 protein is CASSPDRTGNYGYTF. DNA for the CDR3: TGTGCCAGCAGCCCAGACAGGACGGGTAACTATGGCTACACCTTC.

Only one count was recorded for this clone. This sequence joins TRBV18 and TRBJ2-7, with 7 bases fitting TRBD2. J lost 6 bases, V lost 1 base, and 6 bases had no gene match. Germline assignment: CDR1 KGHSH and CDR2 LQKENI. The CDR3 is 14 residues long. The CDR3 is CASSPQGREREQYF. DNA for the CDR3: TGTGCCAGCTCACCACAGGGGAGGGAGCGCGAGCAGTACTTC.

The chain recombines TRBV18 with TRBJ1-4; D is uncertain. Germline CDR1 is KGHSH and CDR2 is LQKENI. V lost 2 bases, J lost 5 bases, and 9 bases lay in between. CDR3 length: 14 amino acids. The CDR3 nucleotides read TGTGCCAGCTCACCAAGGCAGGTGAATGAAAAACTGTTTTTT. Protein: CASSPRQVNEKLFF.

The chain combines TRBV12-3 or TRBV12-4 with TRBJ1-2, with 9 nucleotides matching TRBD1. V trimming: 9 bases; J trimming: 5 bases; junction bases outside the gene matches: 7. The CDR3 contains 13 residues. The CDR3 reads CASTGGAGYGYTF. The DNA of the CDR3 is TGTGCCAGTACAGGGGGCGCGGGGTATGGCTACACCTTC.

The chain combines TRBV7-9 with TRBJ1-1, with D uncertain. Germline loops: CDR1 SEHNR, CDR2 FQNEAQ (reference sequence). This CDR3 has 13 residues. V was cut by 1 base and J by 2 bases, with 5 bases left in between. This CDR3 is CASSLDTNTEAFF. CDR3 coding DNA: TGTGCCAGCAGCTTAGACACCAACACTGAAGCTTTCTTT. The full variable domain, in which reference TRBV7-9 and TRBJ1-1 provide the parts outside the CDR3, is DTGVSQNPRHKITKRGQNVTFRCDPISEHNRLYWYRQTLGQGPEFLTYFQNEAQLEKSRLLSDRFSAERPKGSFSTLEIQRTEQGDSAMYLCASSLDTNTEAFFGQGTRLTVV.

J is TRBJ1-6 and V is TRBV6-1, with D perhaps matching TRBD1 (5 bases). The V end was cut by 2 bases, the J end by 5 bases, with 13 bases between. This CDR3 has 16 residues. In germline, CDR1 is MNHNS, CDR2 SASEGT. CDR3 amino acids: CASSERIGGNNSPLHF. The CDR3 DNA sequence: TGTGCCAGCAGTGAACGGATCGGGGGAAATAATTCACCCCTCCACTTT.

V and J are TRBV7-2 and TRBJ2-3; 9 positions agree with TRBD2. The ends lost 5 bases at V and 4 bases at J; junction bases unmatched: 7. From germline, CDR1 is SGHTA and CDR2 FQGNSA. The CDR3 contains 15 residues. CDR3 sequence reads: CASSISGGGADTQYF. The CDR3 DNA sequence: TGTGCCAGCAGCATTAGCGGGGGAGGGGCAGATACGCAGTATTTT.

V usage is TRBV7-8 and J usage is TRBJ2-1; TRBD2 agrees at 9 bases. V lost 3 bases to trimming and J lost 8 bases; unmatched junction nucleotides: 8. This CDR3 has 15 amino acids. CDR1 SGHVS and CDR2 FQNEAQ come from the germline V gene. CDR3 amino acids: CASSLRLAGSYEQFF. As DNA, the CDR3 is TGTGCCAGCAGCTTGCGTCTAGCGGGATCATATGAGCAGTTCTTC.

The V gene is TRBV7-8, the J gene TRBJ1-2; tentative D call: TRBD1 (5 bases). V dropped 1 base and J dropped 4 bases, with 7 bases sitting between them. The CDR3 sequence is 13 residues long. The germline CDR1 and CDR2 sequences are SGHVS and FQNEAQ. DNA of the CDR3: TGTGCCAGCAGCTTAGGACAGATCTATGGCTACACCTTC. It codes for CASSLGQIYGYTF.

This rearrangement joins TRBV28 to TRBJ2-7; D is perhaps TRBD2 (5 bases). V gave up 1 base and J gave up 4 bases, with 11 bases separating them. The CDR3 length is 14 residues. Germline assignment: CDR1 MDHEN and CDR2 SYDVKM. CDR3 DNA: TGTGCCAGCAGTTTATTCCGGGATGCTTACGAGCAGTACTTC. It specifies CASSLFRDAYEQYF.

The J gene is TRBJ2-3, the V gene TRBV7-8; the match to TRBD2 covers 10 bases. J gave up 6 bases and V 2 bases, and 5 bases lay outside the gene matches. There are 15 residues in the CDR3. Germline-derived CDR1 and CDR2 are SGHVS and FQNEAQ. The CDR3 loop is CASSLKSGRGDTQYF. The CDR3 DNA reads TGTGCCAGCAGCTTAAAGAGCGGGAGGGGGGATACGCAGTATTTT.

This chain uses TRBV7-9 with TRBJ1-1, with no clear D. The CDR3 runs 13 residues. V was pared by 0 bases and J by 2 bases, with 4 bases between. Germline lookup yields CDR1 SEHNR and CDR2 FQNEAQ (reference sequence). This CDR3 is CASSLAANTEAFF. CDR3 coding DNA: TGTGCCAGCAGCTTAGCGGCCAACACTGAAGCTTTCTTT.

The chain carries TRBV28 and TRBJ2-7, with 10 bases that match TRBD1. Trimming took 8 bases from V and 5 from J; bases not matched to a gene: 12. This CDR3 comprises 15 residues. The germline CDR1 and CDR2 sequences are MDHEN and SYDVKM. The CDR3 DNA follows: TGTGCCAGCGGCGGACCGGGACAGGGGCGGGACGAGCAGTACTTC. Protein product: CASGGPGQGRDEQYF.

As DNA, the CDR3 is TGTGCCAGCAGTCCTACTAGCGGGAGCACAGATACGCAGTATTTT. This translates into CASSPTSGSTDTQYF. The V call is TRBV4-2, the J call TRBJ2-3; 9 bases are shared with TRBD2. The germline gives CDR1 LGHNA, CDR2 YNFKEQ. This CDR3 region has 15 residues. The trim removed 6 bases at V and 0 bases at J, leaving 4 bases unmatched.

This rearrangement joins TRBV5-1 to TRBJ2-7; a weak D match, TRBD1 (6 bases). CDR1 and CDR2 from the germline V gene are SGHRS and YFSETQ. Deletions cut 1 base from V and 3 bases from J, with 14 bases between. There are 15 residues in the CDR3. In nucleotides, the CDR3 is TGCGCCAGCAGCTTGCAGGGGACCGTGCGCTACGAGCAGTACTTC. Its translation is CASSLQGTVRYEQYF.

The chain recombines TRBV7-3 with TRBJ1-1, with 8 bases identical to TRBD1. The germline V gene has CDR1 SGHTA and CDR2 FQGTGA. The CDR3 consists of 18 residues. J lost 1 base, V lost 5 bases, and 15 bases had no gene match. Here the CDR3 reads CASSNRPRGQGRNTEAFF. Written as DNA, the CDR3 is TGTGCCAGCAGCAACAGACCCAGGGGGCAGGGAAGGAACACTGAAGCTTTCTTT.

The rearrangement links TRBV24-1 to TRBJ1-2; D is undetermined. The V and J ends lost 5 bases and 0 bases respectively, with 6 bases between them. Germline CDR1 is KGHDR and CDR2 is SFDVKD. The CDR3 loop spans 13 amino acids. Here the CDR3 reads CATSGGANYGYTF. CDR3 DNA sequence: TGTGCCACCAGTGGAGGAGCTAACTATGGCTACACCTTC.

This rearrangement joins TRBV4-3 to TRBJ1-1; perhaps TRBD1 as D (5 bases). V lost 0 bases and J 1 base, leaving 9 bases between the germline ends. The germline CDR1 and CDR2 sequences are LGHNA and YSLEER. The CDR3 totals 15 residues. The CDR3 DNA is TGCGCCAGCAGCCAAGACCGGACACCGAACACTGAAGCTTTCTTT. Residues: CASSQDRTPNTEAFF.

The chain employs TRBV6-2 or TRBV6-3 and TRBJ2-3, with TRBD2 matching 7 bases. Germline trimming cut 2 bases from V and 6 bases from J; bases unmatched to any gene: 14. Germline V gene lookup returns CDR1 MNHEY and CDR2 SVGEGT. The CDR3 runs to 17 residues. CDR3 coding DNA: TGTGCCAGCAGTTACGATCGTGGGCGGGAGAAAGTTGATACGCAGTATTTT. Residues: CASSYDRGREKVDTQYF.

The CDR3 here is CATKWGVEQYF. The CDR3 coding sequence is TGTGCCACCAAGTGGGGGGTCGAGCAGTACTTC. The chain is built from TRBV7-3 and TRBJ2-7, with a tentative D call TRBD2 (6 bases). V lost 10 bases and J 6 bases, leaving 13 bases between the germline ends. The CDR3 is 11 amino acids. Germline V gene data show CDR1 as SGHTA and CDR2 as FQGTGA. The complete variable domain, with remaining parts taken from reference TRBV7-3 and TRBJ2-7, reads GAGVSQTPSNKVTEKGKYVELRCDPISGHTALYWYRQSLGQGPEFLIYFQGTGAADDSGLPNDRFFAVRPEGSVSTLKIQRTERGDSAVYLCATKWGVEQYFGPGTRLTVT.

The chain employs TRBV28 and TRBJ2-7, with D tentatively TRBD2 (5 bases). Germline V lookup: CDR1 MDHEN, CDR2 SYDVKM. This CDR3 region has 14 residues. V shed 8 bases and J shed 6 bases, with 20 bases lying between them. This chain's CDR3 is CASGPGKGLSEQYF. For the CDR3, the DNA is TGTGCCAGCGGACCGGGGAAGGGATTGTCCGAGCAGTACTTC.

This clone has a handful of counts. V gene TRBV2 combines with J gene TRBJ2-2; D may be TRBD1 (6 bases). The CDR3 sequence is 14 residues long. Germline V gives CDR1 SNHLY, CDR2 FYNNEI. V lost 10 bases and J 5 bases, leaving 17 bases between the germline ends. This chain's CDR3 is CAIGVQGSTGELFF. In nucleotides, the CDR3 is TGTGCCATAGGGGTACAGGGATCGACCGGGGAGCTGTTTTTT. Complete variable domain (other parts from reference TRBV2 and TRBJ2-2): EPEVTQTPSHQVTQMGQEVILRCVPISNHLYFYWYRQILGQKVEFLVSFYNNEISEKSEIFDDQFSVERPDGSNFTLKIRSTKLEDSAMYFCAIGVQGSTGELFFGEGSRLTVL.

The chain has TRBV4-2 and TRBJ2-3, with 10 bases matching TRBD1. Per the germline V gene, CDR1 is LGHNA and CDR2 is YNFKEQ. Trimming at V came to 4 bases and at J to 6 bases, leaving 4 bases not matched to a gene. The CDR3 is made up of 14 amino acids. The CDR3 loop reads CASSLGQGEDTQYF. The CDR3 bases are TGTGCCAGCAGCCTTGGACAGGGGGAGGATACGCAGTATTTT.

The genes are TRBV27 and TRBJ2-1; D ambiguous. CDR1 MNHEY and CDR2 SMNVEV come from the germline V gene (reference sequence). The CDR3 has 14 residues. Trimming pared 5 bases from V and 2 bases from J, leaving 10 bases between. The CDR3 nucleotides are TGTGCCAGCAGTCCCGAAGTAGCCTACAATGAGCAGTTCTTC. Protein: CASSPEVAYNEQFF.

The J gene is TRBJ2-1, the V gene TRBV30; 8 bases match TRBD2. Germline trimming cut 5 bases from V and 5 bases from J; bases unmatched to any gene: 8. This CDR3 comprises 14 residues. The V gene's germline CDR1 is GTSNPN and CDR2 SVGIG (reference sequence). This CDR3 is CAWDPGTSNNEQFF. DNA for the CDR3: TGTGCCTGGGACCCCGGGACTAGTAACAATGAGCAGTTCTTC.

The chain uses TRBV27 and TRBJ2-6; 10 bases fit TRBD2. J lost 0 bases, V lost 2 bases, and 10 bases had no gene match. The CDR3 has 20 amino acids. The V gene's germline CDR1 is MNHEY and CDR2 SMNVEV (reference sequence). CDR3 in DNA: TGTGCCAGCAGTTTAGGGTTCCTAGCGGGAGCCACCTCTGGGGCCAACGTCCTGACTTTC. Its translation is CASSLGFLAGATSGANVLTF.

The gene calls are TRBV7-2 and TRBJ1-4; 12 positions match TRBD1. There are 14 residues in the CDR3. The germline V gene has CDR1 SGHTA and CDR2 FQGNSA. V shed 4 bases and J 9 bases; nucleotides not matched to a gene: 3. This chain's CDR3 is CASSSRDRGQKLFF. CDR3 coding DNA: TGTGCCAGCAGCTCCCGGGACAGGGGGCAAAAACTGTTTTTT.